The 9 T cell receptor beta chains below were found in one sample sequenced in a study of human T cells and chemical hapten exposure. Specified time point: patch test 1, 2 weeks after DPC sensitization. The treatment was: therapeutic diphenylcyclopropenone sensitization with weekly scalp DPC. From the RACE reads, TCRdb called clonotypes with MiXCR, one entry per CDR3 protein. The repertoire holds 65,000 to 80,000 distinct CDR3 sequences, with approximately 10% as singletons. Source: whole blood, taken in connection with sensitization to the hapten diphenylcyclopropenone (DPC). All receptors come from a woman aged 50 to 60 with alopecia areata. Some clones in this sample may be carry-over from other donors' samples.

This clonotype was seen ten or more times. The V call is TRBV5-4, the J call TRBJ2-1, with TRBD2 matching 11 bases. V shed 5 bases and J 4 bases; nucleotides not matched to a gene: 11. The length of the CDR3 is 17 residues. Germline CDR1 is SGHNT and CDR2 is YYREEE (reference sequence). CDR3 region: CASSRTSGWDLYNEQFF. The CDR3 DNA follows: TGTGCCAGCAGTCGGACTAGCGGGTGGGATTTGTACAATGAGCAGTTCTTC.

The chain is built from TRBV20-1 and TRBJ2-7, with TRBD1 identical over 9 bases. Germline trimming cut 1 base from V and 3 bases from J; bases unmatched to any gene: 7. Germline assignment: CDR1 DFQATT and CDR2 SNEGSKA (reference sequence). This CDR3 region has 15 residues. The CDR3 region has the DNA TGCAGTGCTAGAGCCGGGACAGGGACGATCTACGAGCAGTACTTC. Translating it yields CSARAGTGTIYEQYF.

This clonotype was counted ten times or more. The gene calls are TRBV7-2 and TRBJ2-7, with 7 bases identical to TRBD2. Germline V CDR1 and CDR2: SGHTA, FQGNSA. The CDR3 covers 13 residues. Trimming at V came to 4 bases and at J to 9 bases, leaving 9 bases not matched to a gene. The CDR3 loop is CASSSRLREMQYF. The DNA of the CDR3 is TGTGCCAGCAGCTCCCGTTTGCGGGAGATGCAGTACTTC.

A few counts support this clonotype. The chain links TRBV14 to TRBJ2-7; possibly TRBD1 for D (6 bases). The V gene lost 4 bases and the J gene lost 6 bases, with 16 bases spanning the gap. Germline V gene lookup returns CDR1 SGHDN and CDR2 FVKESK. This CDR3 is built from 14 residues. The CDR3 DNA reads as TGTGCCAGCAGCCTAACGCCAGGGGCGGGCGAGCAGTACTTC. This gives the protein CASSLTPGAGEQYF. Full variable domain (missing parts from reference TRBV14 and TRBJ2-7): EAGVTQFPSHSVIEKGQTVTLRCDPISGHDNLYWYRRVMGKEIKFLLHFVKESKQDESGMPNNRFLAERTGGTYSTLKVQPAELEDSGVYFCASSLTPGAGEQYFGPGTRLTVT.

This clonotype has ten or more counts. This rearrangement joins TRBV29-1 to TRBJ1-2; D unclear. V gave up 3 bases and J gave up 4 bases, with 6 bases separating them. CDR3 size: 11 residues. Germline-derived CDR1 and CDR2 are SQVTM and ANQGSEA. The CDR3 nucleotides are TGCAGCGTTGAGGAGGGCTATGGCTACACCTTC. It specifies CSVEEGYGYTF.

This clonotype was seen a handful of times. The chain has TRBV29-1 and TRBJ2-3; D ambiguous. The CDR3 has 13 amino acids. Per the germline V gene, CDR1 is SQVTM and CDR2 is ANQGSEA. V lost 6 bases and J 6 bases, leaving 16 bases between the germline ends. The CDR3 nucleotides are TGCAGCGTACACGAAGGGTTTCGTGATACGCAGTATTTT. Translating it yields CSVHEGFRDTQYF.

In its sample, this clonotype was seen many times. The genes are TRBV19 and TRBJ2-5; the match to TRBD1 covers 8 bases. The V and J ends lost 10 bases and 3 bases, in that order; junction bases with no gene match: 10. This CDR3 has 14 residues. Germline CDR1 is LNHDA and CDR2 is SQIVND (reference sequence). The CDR3, as DNA: TGTGCCACTCAGACAGGGGCGCCGAAAGAGACCCAGTACTTC. Protein product: CATQTGAPKETQYF.

This clonotype was seen only a few times. The chain employs TRBV18 and TRBJ2-1; TRBD2 matches at 13 bases. V was pared by 1 base and J by 8 bases, with 11 bases of the junction left unmatched. The CDR3 has 18 residues. Germline lookup yields CDR1 KGHSH and CDR2 LQKENI. CDR3 coding DNA: TGTGCCAGCTCACCACTGAGGACTAGCGGGAGACGATTTGATGAGCAGTTCTTC. As protein: CASSPLRTSGRRFDEQFF.

The V call is TRBV7-2, the J call TRBJ2-7; D possibly corresponds to TRBD1 (5 bases). The ends were cut back, 0 bases at V and 6 bases at J, with 9 bases in the middle. Per germline, CDR1 SGHTA and CDR2 FQGNSA. CDR3 length: 13 amino acids. In DNA form, the CDR3 reads TGTGCCAGCAGCTTAGCTTTAAGGGGCGAGCAGTACTTC. It specifies CASSLALRGEQYF.